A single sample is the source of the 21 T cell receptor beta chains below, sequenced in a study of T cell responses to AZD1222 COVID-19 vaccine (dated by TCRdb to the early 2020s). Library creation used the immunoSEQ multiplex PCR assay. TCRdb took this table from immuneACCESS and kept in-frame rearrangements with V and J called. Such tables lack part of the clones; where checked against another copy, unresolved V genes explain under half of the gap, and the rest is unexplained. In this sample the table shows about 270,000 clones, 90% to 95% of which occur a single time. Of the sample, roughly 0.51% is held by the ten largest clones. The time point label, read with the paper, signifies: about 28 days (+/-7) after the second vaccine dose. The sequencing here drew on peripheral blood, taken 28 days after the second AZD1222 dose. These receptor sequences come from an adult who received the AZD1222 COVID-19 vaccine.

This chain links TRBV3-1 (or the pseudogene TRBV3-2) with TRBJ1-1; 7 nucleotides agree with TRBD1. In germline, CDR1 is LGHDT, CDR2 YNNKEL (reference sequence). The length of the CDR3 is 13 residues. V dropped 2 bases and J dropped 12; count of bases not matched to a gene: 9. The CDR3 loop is CASSQSRGGATFF. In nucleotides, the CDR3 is TGTGCCAGCAGCCAAAGTCGAGGGGGCGCGACTTTCTTT.

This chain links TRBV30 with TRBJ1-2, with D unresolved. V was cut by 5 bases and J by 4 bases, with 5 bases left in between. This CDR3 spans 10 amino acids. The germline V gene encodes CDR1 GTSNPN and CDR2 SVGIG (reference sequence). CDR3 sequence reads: CAWSGYGYTF. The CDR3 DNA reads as TGTGCCTGGTCAGGCTATGGCTACACCTTC. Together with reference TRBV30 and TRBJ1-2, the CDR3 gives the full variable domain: SQTIHQWPATLVQPVGSPLSLECTVEGTSNPNLYWYRQAAGRGLQLLFYSVGIGQISSEVPQNLSASRPQDRQFILSSKKLLLSDSGFYLCAWSGYGYTFGSGTRLTVV.

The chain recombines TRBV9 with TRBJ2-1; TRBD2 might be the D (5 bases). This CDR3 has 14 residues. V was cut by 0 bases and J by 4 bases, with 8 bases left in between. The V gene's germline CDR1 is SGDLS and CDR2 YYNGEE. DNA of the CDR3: TGTGCCAGCAGCGTAGGGAGCGGATACAATGAGCAGTTCTTC. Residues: CASSVGSGYNEQFF.

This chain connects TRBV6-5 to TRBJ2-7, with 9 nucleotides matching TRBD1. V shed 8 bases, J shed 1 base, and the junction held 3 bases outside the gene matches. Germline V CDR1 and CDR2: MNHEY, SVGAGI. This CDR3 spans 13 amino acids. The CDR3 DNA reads TGTGCCAGCTCCGGGACAGGGTCCTACGAGCAGTACTTC. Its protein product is CASSGTGSYEQYF.

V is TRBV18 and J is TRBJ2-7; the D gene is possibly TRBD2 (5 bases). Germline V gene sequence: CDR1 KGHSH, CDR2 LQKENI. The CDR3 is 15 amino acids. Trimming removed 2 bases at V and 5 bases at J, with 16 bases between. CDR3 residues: CASSPSTNTVHEQYF. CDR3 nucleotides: TGTGCCAGCTCACCATCGACTAACACCGTCCACGAGCAGTACTTC.

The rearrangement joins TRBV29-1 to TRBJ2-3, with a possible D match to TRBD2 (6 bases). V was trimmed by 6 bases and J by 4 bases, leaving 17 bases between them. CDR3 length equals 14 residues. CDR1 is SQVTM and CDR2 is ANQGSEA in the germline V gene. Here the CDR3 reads CSVEGPGLSDTQYF. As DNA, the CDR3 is TGCAGCGTGGAGGGTCCTGGACTTTCAGATACGCAGTATTTT.

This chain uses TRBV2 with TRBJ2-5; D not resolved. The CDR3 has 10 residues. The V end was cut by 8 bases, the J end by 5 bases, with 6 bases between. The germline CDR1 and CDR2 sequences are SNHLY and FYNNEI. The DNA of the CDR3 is TGTGCCAGCTCATCGGAGACCCAGTACTTC. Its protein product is CASSSETQYF. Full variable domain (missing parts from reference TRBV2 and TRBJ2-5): EPEVTQTPSHQVTQMGQEVILRCVPISNHLYFYWYRQILGQKVEFLVSFYNNEISEKSEIFDDQFSVERPDGSNFTLKIRSTKLEDSAMYFCASSSETQYFGPGTRLLVL.

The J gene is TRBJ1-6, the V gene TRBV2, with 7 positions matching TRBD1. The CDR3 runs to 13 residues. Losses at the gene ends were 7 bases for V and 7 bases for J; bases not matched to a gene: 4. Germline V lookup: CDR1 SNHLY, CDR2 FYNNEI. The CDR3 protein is CASNEGANSPLHF. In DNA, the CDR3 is TGTGCCAGCAATGAGGGGGCGAATTCACCCCTCCACTTT.

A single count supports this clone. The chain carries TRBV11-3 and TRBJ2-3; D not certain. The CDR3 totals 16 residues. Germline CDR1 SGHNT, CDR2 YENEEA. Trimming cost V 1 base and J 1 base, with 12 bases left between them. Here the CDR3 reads CASSLGGDRRTDTQYF. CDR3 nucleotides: TGTGCCAGCAGCTTAGGTGGAGATCGCCGCACAGATACGCAGTATTTT.

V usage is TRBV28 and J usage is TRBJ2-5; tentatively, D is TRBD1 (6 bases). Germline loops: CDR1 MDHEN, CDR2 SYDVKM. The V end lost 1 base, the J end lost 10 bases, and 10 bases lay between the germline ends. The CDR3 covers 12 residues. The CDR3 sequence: CASSLYRVGQYF. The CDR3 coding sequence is TGTGCCAGCAGTTTATACAGGGTAGGCCAGTACTTC.

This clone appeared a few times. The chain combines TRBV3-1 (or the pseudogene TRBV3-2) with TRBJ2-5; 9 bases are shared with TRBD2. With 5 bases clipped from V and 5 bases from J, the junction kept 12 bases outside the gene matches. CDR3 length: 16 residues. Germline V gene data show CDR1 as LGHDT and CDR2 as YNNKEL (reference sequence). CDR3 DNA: TGTGCCAGCAGCACACCGGGACTAGCTAGGGGGGAGACCCAGTACTTC. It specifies CASSTPGLARGETQYF.

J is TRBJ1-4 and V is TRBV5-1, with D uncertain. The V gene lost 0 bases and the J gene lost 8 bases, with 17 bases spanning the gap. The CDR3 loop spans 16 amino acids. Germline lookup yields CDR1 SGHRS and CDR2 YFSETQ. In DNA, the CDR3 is TGCGCCAGCAGCTTGGGACGGCTCTTGATGGAGGAAAAACTGTTTTTT. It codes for CASSLGRLLMEEKLFF.

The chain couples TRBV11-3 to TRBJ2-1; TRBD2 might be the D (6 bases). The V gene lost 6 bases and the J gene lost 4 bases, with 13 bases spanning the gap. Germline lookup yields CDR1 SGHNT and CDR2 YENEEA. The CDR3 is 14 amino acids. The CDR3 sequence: CASSMASEYNEQFF. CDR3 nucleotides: TGTGCCAGCAGTATGGCTAGCGAATACAATGAGCAGTTCTTC.

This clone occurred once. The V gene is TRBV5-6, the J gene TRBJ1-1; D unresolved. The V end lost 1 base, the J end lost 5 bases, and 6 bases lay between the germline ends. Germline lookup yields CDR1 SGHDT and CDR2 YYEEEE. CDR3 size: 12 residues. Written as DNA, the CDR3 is TGTGCCAGCAGCTTGTTGAGTACTGAAGCTTTCTTT. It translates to CASSLLSTEAFF. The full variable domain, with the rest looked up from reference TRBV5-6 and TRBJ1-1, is DAGVTQSPTHLIKTRGQQVTLRCSPKSGHDTVSWYQQALGQGPQFIFQYYEEEERQRGNFPDRFSGHQFPNYSSELNVNALLLGDSALYLCASSLLSTEAFFGQGTRLTVV.

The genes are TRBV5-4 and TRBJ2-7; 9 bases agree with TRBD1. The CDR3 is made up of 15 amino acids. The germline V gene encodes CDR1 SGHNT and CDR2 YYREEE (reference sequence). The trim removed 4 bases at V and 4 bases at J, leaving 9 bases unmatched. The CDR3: CASSIPGQGLYEQYF. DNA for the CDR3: TGTGCCAGCAGCATACCGGGACAGGGTTTATACGAGCAGTACTTC.

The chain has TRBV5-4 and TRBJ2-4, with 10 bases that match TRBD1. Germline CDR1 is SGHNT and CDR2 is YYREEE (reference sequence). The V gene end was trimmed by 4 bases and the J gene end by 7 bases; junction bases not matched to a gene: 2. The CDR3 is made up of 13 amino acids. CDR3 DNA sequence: TGTGCCAGCAGCGGACAGGGGGGGAACATTCAGTACTTC. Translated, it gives CASSGQGGNIQYF.

DNA of the CDR3: TGTGCCAGCAGTTTAAGGGCGGGACAGGGATATAATTCACCCCTCCACTTT. Translated: CASSLRAGQGYNSPLHF. This rearrangement joins TRBV27 to TRBJ1-6; 9 nucleotides align to TRBD1. The CDR3 runs 17 residues. The germline CDR1 and CDR2 sequences are MNHEY and SMNVEV (reference sequence). V gave up 2 bases and J gave up 4 bases; unmatched junction bases: 6.

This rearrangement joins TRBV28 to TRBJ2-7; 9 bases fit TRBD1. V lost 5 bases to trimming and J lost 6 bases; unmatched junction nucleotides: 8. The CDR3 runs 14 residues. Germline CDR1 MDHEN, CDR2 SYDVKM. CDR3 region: CASSPSGQGFEQYF. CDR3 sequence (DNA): TGTGCCAGCAGTCCTTCGGGACAGGGCTTCGAGCAGTACTTC. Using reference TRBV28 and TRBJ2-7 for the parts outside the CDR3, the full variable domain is DVKVTQSSRYLVKRTGEKVFLECVQDMDHENMFWYRQDPGLGLRLIYFSYDVKMKEKGDIPEGYSVSREKKERFSLILESASTNQTSMYLCASSPSGQGFEQYFGPGTRLTVT.

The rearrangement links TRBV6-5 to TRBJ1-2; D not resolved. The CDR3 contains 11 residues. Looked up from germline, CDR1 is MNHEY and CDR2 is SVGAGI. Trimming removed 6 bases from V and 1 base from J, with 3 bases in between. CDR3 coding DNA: TGTGCCAGCAGGGATAACTATGGCTACACCTTC. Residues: CASRDNYGYTF.

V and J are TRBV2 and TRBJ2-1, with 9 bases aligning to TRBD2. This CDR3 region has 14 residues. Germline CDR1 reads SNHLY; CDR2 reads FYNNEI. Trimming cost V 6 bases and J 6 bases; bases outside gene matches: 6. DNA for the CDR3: TGTGCCAGCAGCCTTCTAGCGGGGAGCAATGAGCAGTTCTTC. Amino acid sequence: CASSLLAGSNEQFF.

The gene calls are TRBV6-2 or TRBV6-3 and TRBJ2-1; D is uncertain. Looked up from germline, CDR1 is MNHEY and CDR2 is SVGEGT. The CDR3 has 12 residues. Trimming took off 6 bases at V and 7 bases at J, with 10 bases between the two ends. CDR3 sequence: CASSPSHNEQFF. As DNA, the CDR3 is TGTGCCAGCAGCCCTAGTCATAATGAGCAGTTCTTC.